One sample yielded the 12 T cell receptor beta chains listed below, sequenced in a study of cytomegalovirus exposure and HLA in healthy donors. A multiplex PCR was run with 60 Vbeta primers and 13 Jbeta primers. Sequencing used immunoSEQ multiplex PCR; TCRdb keeps in-frame clones, though not all of them. Among some 150,000 clones listed, less than 85% were seen once. The source material was PBMCs. The receptors derive from a man aged 60 to 75 in good health and CMV-seronegative.

The gene calls are TRBV6-1 and TRBJ2-6, with D possibly TRBD1 on 7 matching bases. V was pared by 6 bases and J by 0 bases, with 9 bases between. The CDR3 is 15 residues long. Germline V gene sequence: CDR1 MNHNS, CDR2 SASEGT. The CDR3 nucleotides read TGTGCCAGCAGGGAGGGGGCCTCTGGGGCCAACGTCCTGACTTTC. It encodes CASREGASGANVLTF.

The genes are TRBV6-6 and TRBJ2-5, with D possibly matching TRBD1 (5 bases). Germline V CDR1 and CDR2: MNHNY, SVGAGI (reference sequence). The length of the CDR3 is 14 residues. The germline V and J ends were trimmed by 2 bases and 5 bases, with 12 bases remaining between them. CDR3 coding DNA: TGTGCCAGCAGTTACACCAGGGTTGCGGAGACCCAGTACTTC. As protein: CASSYTRVAETQYF.

This rearrangement joins TRBV2 to TRBJ1-5; 7 nucleotides align to TRBD1. Per germline, CDR1 SNHLY and CDR2 FYNNEI. The CDR3 extends over 12 amino acids. Unmatched junction bases numbered 1, after V lost 6 bases and J lost 5 bases. CDR3 sequence: CASSDRDQPQHF. In DNA form, the CDR3 reads TGTGCCAGCAGCGACAGGGATCAGCCCCAGCATTTT. The entire variable domain, with the rest obtained from reference TRBV2 and TRBJ1-5, is as follows: EPEVTQTPSHQVTQMGQEVILRCVPISNHLYFYWYRQILGQKVEFLVSFYNNEISEKSEIFDDQFSVERPDGSNFTLKIRSTKLEDSAMYFCASSDRDQPQHFGDGTRLSIL.

The V call is TRBV29-1, the J call TRBJ2-7, with TRBD2 matching over 7 bases. The trim removed 6 bases at V and 3 bases at J, leaving 11 bases unmatched. The CDR3 extends over 14 amino acids. Germline assignment: CDR1 SQVTM and CDR2 ANQGSEA. The CDR3 here is CSVTGGGGDYEQYF. In DNA, the CDR3 is TGCAGCGTCACGGGGGGTGGAGGGGACTACGAGCAGTACTTC.

This sequence joins TRBV7-9 and TRBJ1-4; perhaps TRBD1 as D (6 bases). From germline, CDR1 is SEHNR and CDR2 FQNEAQ (reference sequence). The CDR3 has 17 amino acids. The V gene lost 5 bases and the J gene lost 5 bases, with 21 bases spanning the gap. For the CDR3, the DNA is TGTGCCAGCAGCAGATGGGGCTTACAGGGAGCAAATGAAAAACTGTTTTTT. As protein: CASSRWGLQGANEKLFF.

The sample holds a few counts of this clone. The chain is built from TRBV11-2 and TRBJ1-4; D is uncertain. The CDR3 totals 14 residues. Germline CDR1 reads SGHAT; CDR2 reads FQNNGV. Trimming took 7 bases from V and 6 from J, leaving 15 bases between them. CDR3 protein: CASTPDIIDEKLFF. The CDR3 DNA reads as TGTGCCAGCACACCAGACATAATTGATGAAAAACTGTTTTTT. Full variable domain (outside the CDR3, taken from reference TRBV11-2 and TRBJ1-4): EAGVAQSPRYKIIEKRQSVAFWCNPISGHATLYWYQQILGQGPKLLIQFQNNGVVDDSQLPKDRFSAERLKGVDSTLKIQPAKLEDSAVYLCASTPDIIDEKLFFGSGTQLSVL.

This chain links TRBV7-2 with TRBJ2-5; tentatively, D is TRBD2 (6 bases). Trimming stripped 4 bases from V and 1 base from J, with 10 bases between. The CDR3 contains 14 residues. Germline V CDR1 and CDR2: SGHTA, FQGNSA. The CDR3 DNA follows: TGTGCCAGCAGCTCGCGGGACGGCCAAGAGACCCAGTACTTC. Residues: CASSSRDGQETQYF.

The chain recombines TRBV7-9 with TRBJ1-6; D is unresolved. The CDR3 runs to 15 residues. CDR1 is SEHNR and CDR2 is FQNEAQ in the germline V gene (reference sequence). Trimming removed 0 bases from V and 8 bases from J, with 11 bases in between. CDR3 bases: TGTGCCAGCAGCTTAGCGTCGGACTTGTATTCACCCCTCCACTTT. Translated: CASSLASDLYSPLHF.

The chain recombines TRBV7-2 with TRBJ1-5, with TRBD1 matching over 8 bases. This CDR3 is built from 14 residues. CDR1 is SGHTA, CDR2 FQGNSA, per germline. V dropped 2 bases and J dropped 6; count of bases not matched to a gene: 3. The CDR3 bases are TGTGCCAGCAGCTTACAGGGGGCGGGTCAGCCCCAGCATTTT. Protein: CASSLQGAGQPQHF.

This clone was seen a handful of times. This chain joins TRBV5-1 and TRBJ1-3; the D gene is possibly TRBD1 (5 bases). The germline V and J ends were trimmed by 2 bases and 0 bases, with 12 bases remaining between them. The CDR3 consists of 16 residues. Germline V gene data show CDR1 as SGHRS and CDR2 as YFSETQ. The CDR3 loop is CASSFQGSSSGNTIYF. The CDR3 nucleotides read TGCGCCAGCAGCTTCCAGGGATCATCCTCTGGAAACACCATATATTTT.

Concerning this clone: The sample holds other DNA sequences that translate to the same CDR3. The rearrangement joins TRBV6-5 to TRBJ2-7, with TRBD1 identical over 8 bases. The germline V gene encodes CDR1 MNHEY and CDR2 SVGAGI. J lost 2 bases, V lost 5 bases, and 8 bases had no gene match. This CDR3 is built from 15 residues. CDR3 residues: CASSLSGGAPYEQYF. CDR3 in DNA: TGTGCCAGCAGTCTCTCAGGGGGCGCCCCCTACGAGCAGTACTTC.

The rearrangement links TRBV21-1 to TRBJ1-5; the table's TRBD1 call for D was not verified on the DNA. TRBV21-1 is listed as a pseudogene. The CDR3 has 16 residues. The CDR3 spells CASSVQGAKCNQPQHF. CDR3 DNA sequence: TGTGCCAGCAGCGTCCAGGGGGCCAAATGCAATCAGCCCCAGCATTTT.